These 7 T cell receptor beta chains were all obtained from the same sample, sequenced in a study of T cells after posttransplantation cyclophosphamide. Sequencing used immunoSEQ multiplex PCR; TCRdb keeps in-frame clones, though not all of them. Among 12,000 or so clones listed, about 89% were seen once. Busulfan-fludarabine conditioning, marrow transplant, and cyclophosphamide on days +3 and +4 were administered. The sequences come from PBMCs, collected after allogeneic stem cell transplant with posttransplant cyclophosphamide. Every receptor here comes from a female patient aged 30 to 45 who received an allogeneic stem cell transplant from an unrelated donor, was CMV-positive, and had no GVHD. Some T cells may have originated in the graft donor.

This chain links TRBV6-6 with TRBJ2-7; D is possibly TRBD2 (5 bases). CDR3 length: 14 amino acids. V was shortened by 2 bases and J by 3 bases, with 11 bases between the two germline ends. CDR1 is MNHNY, CDR2 SVGAGI, per germline (reference sequence). This CDR3 reads CASSYGGPYYEQYF. The CDR3 nucleotides read TGTGCCAGCAGTTACGGCGGGCCTTACTACGAGCAGTACTTC.

The gene calls are TRBV5-1 and TRBJ2-3; D is possibly TRBD1 (6 bases). CDR3 length equals 13 residues. CDR1 is SGHRS and CDR2 is YFSETQ in the germline V gene. V shed 1 base and J shed 4 bases, with 7 bases lying between them. CDR3 bases: TGCGCCAGCAGCTTGACAGGGCCAGATACGCAGTATTTT. This gives the protein CASSLTGPDTQYF.

V is TRBV5-1 and J is TRBJ2-5, with 7 bases matching TRBD1. Per germline, CDR1 SGHRS and CDR2 YFSETQ. Germline trimming cut 3 bases from V and 2 bases from J; bases unmatched to any gene: 10. This CDR3 spans 16 amino acids. CDR3 sequence (DNA): TGCGCCAGCAGCTATGCCCTTTCGGGACAGCAAGAGACCCAGTACTTC. The encoded protein is CASSYALSGQQETQYF.

J is TRBJ1-5 and V is TRBV18; the D is unclear. The CDR3 has 14 amino acids. Looked up from germline, CDR1 is KGHSH and CDR2 is LQKENI. V was pared by 2 bases and J by 7 bases, with 12 bases between. The CDR3 is CASSPSNPGQPQHF. For the CDR3, the DNA is TGTGCCAGCTCACCATCTAATCCGGGACAGCCCCAGCATTTT.

The chain recombines TRBV7-8 with TRBJ2-1; 7 bases align to TRBD1. The V and J ends lost 1 base and 12 bases, in that order; junction bases with no gene match: 0. Germline CDR1 is SGHVS and CDR2 is FQNEAQ. The CDR3 totals 11 residues. CDR3 loop: CASSLGQGQFF. CDR3 DNA sequence: TGTGCCAGCAGCTTAGGACAGGGGCAGTTCTTC.

The chain joins TRBV19 to TRBJ1-3, with D maybe TRBD1 (5 bases). This CDR3 spans 15 amino acids. Germline V gene sequence: CDR1 LNHDA, CDR2 SQIVND (reference sequence). Trimming took off 3 bases at V and 2 bases at J, with 11 bases between the two ends. The CDR3 DNA reads as TGTGCCAGTAGTATCCCCCCGGACACTGGAAACACCATATATTTT. Amino acids: CASSIPPDTGNTIYF. Full variable domain (missing parts from reference TRBV19 and TRBJ1-3): DGGITQSPKYLFRKEGQNVTLSCEQNLNHDAMYWYRQDPGQGLRLIYYSQIVNDFQKGDIAEGYSVSREKKESFPLTVTSAQKNPTAFYLCASSIPPDTGNTIYFGEGSWLTVV.

V usage is TRBV18 and J usage is TRBJ1-5; unclear D gene. The CDR3 sequence is 12 residues long. The ends were cut back, 2 bases at V and 4 bases at J, with 3 bases in the middle. Germline lookup yields CDR1 KGHSH and CDR2 LQKENI. CDR3 sequence reads: CASSPANQPQHF. The CDR3 DNA follows: TGTGCCAGCTCACCAGCGAATCAGCCCCAGCATTTT.